These 29 T cell receptor beta chains originate from one sample sequenced in a study of T cell responses to AZD1222 COVID-19 vaccine. Profiling relied on immunoSEQ multiplex PCR, and the TCRdb table lists in-frame clones only, not all of them. The sample holds around 130,000 clones, approximately 86% seen once. The specimen was peripheral blood, collected on day 0 of AZD1222 vaccination. All receptors come from an adult in good health.

This clone has more than one count but fewer than ten. The chain links TRBV12-3 or TRBV12-4 to TRBJ2-7; TRBD1 might be the D (6 bases). This CDR3 region has 13 residues. Trimming shortened V by 3 bases and J by 5 bases, and 11 bases separated the two germline ends. The CDR3 DNA sequence: TGTGCCAGCAGTTTTGGGGGCAGGAACGAGCAGTACTTC. Amino acid sequence: CASSFGGRNEQYF.

The chain is built from TRBV7-3 and TRBJ2-1; D is perhaps TRBD2 (5 bases). Germline V gene lookup returns CDR1 SGHTA and CDR2 FQGTGA. This CDR3 is 17 amino acids long. V shed 4 bases and J shed 2 bases, with 18 bases lying between them. In DNA form, the CDR3 reads TGTGCCAGCAGCTATCCTCCGGGGAGTACCCCCTACAATGAGCAGTTCTTC. Its translation is CASSYPPGSTPYNEQFF.

The V call is TRBV5-1, the J call TRBJ2-5; tentative D call: TRBD2 (6 bases). Trimming took 2 bases from V and 1 from J, leaving 9 bases between them. This CDR3 spans 14 amino acids. The V gene's germline CDR1 is SGHRS and CDR2 YFSETQ. The CDR3: CASSFVGLQETQYF. DNA for the CDR3: TGCGCCAGCAGCTTTGTGGGACTCCAAGAGACCCAGTACTTC.

This chain joins TRBV25-1 and TRBJ1-2; 10 bases map to TRBD1. The CDR3 sequence is 14 residues long. Trimming at V came to 5 bases and at J to 8 bases, leaving 8 bases not matched to a gene. The germline V gene encodes CDR1 MGHDK and CDR2 SYGVNS. CDR3 bases: TGTGCCAGCAGTTGGGACAGGGGTCCCAGCGGCTACACCTTC. It codes for CASSWDRGPSGYTF.

The J gene is TRBJ1-1, the V gene TRBV9, with TRBD1 identical over 7 bases. The CDR3 is made up of 14 amino acids. CDR1 is SGDLS, CDR2 YYNGEE, per germline. The V segment lost 3 bases and the J segment 1 base; nucleotides outside the gene matches: 3. CDR3 protein: CASSEGQTNTEAFF. In DNA form, the CDR3 reads TGTGCCAGCAGCGAGGGACAGACGAACACTGAAGCTTTCTTT.

This clone has only one observation. This CDR3 reads CASSLENSRTSPLHF. The CDR3 DNA is TGTGCCAGCAGCTTAGAGAACAGTAGGACGTCACCCCTCCACTTT. The chain couples TRBV7-9 to TRBJ1-6; the D is unclear. V was shortened by 1 base and J by 10 bases, with 14 bases between the two germline ends. This CDR3 is 15 amino acids long. Looked up from germline, CDR1 is SEHNR and CDR2 is FQNEAQ (reference sequence).

The chain has TRBV5-4 and TRBJ2-1; 7 bases fit TRBD1. Per germline, CDR1 SGHNT and CDR2 YYREEE (reference sequence). V dropped 4 bases and J dropped 7; count of bases not matched to a gene: 8. CDR3 length: 14 amino acids. In DNA, the CDR3 is TGTGCCAGCAGCCGACAGGGATCGAAAAATGAGCAGTTCTTC. This gives the protein CASSRQGSKNEQFF.

The gene calls are TRBV9 and TRBJ1-1; D uncertain. The V gene's germline CDR1 is SGDLS and CDR2 YYNGEE. V dropped 0 bases and J dropped 1 base, with 4 bases sitting between them. The CDR3 has 13 residues. In DNA, the CDR3 is TGTGCCAGCAGCGTAGGGTGGAACACTGAAGCTTTCTTT. Translating gives CASSVGWNTEAFF.

In nucleotides, the CDR3 is TGTGCCAGCAGCGCGACGTCAGGGGTTGCAACTAATGAAAAACTGTTTTTT. Translated, it gives CASSATSGVATNEKLFF. This chain connects TRBV3-1 (or the pseudogene TRBV3-2) to TRBJ1-4; tentative D call: TRBD1 (6 bases). The germline CDR1 and CDR2 sequences are LGHDT and YNNKEL (reference sequence). The ends were cut back, 5 bases at V and 0 bases at J, with 16 bases in the middle. This CDR3 is built from 17 residues.

This clone came up once. J is TRBJ1-2 and V is TRBV2; D possibly corresponds to TRBD1 (5 bases). The germline V gene has CDR1 SNHLY and CDR2 FYNNEI. The ends were cut back, 6 bases at V and 8 bases at J, with 19 bases in the middle. The CDR3 consists of 14 residues. The CDR3 nucleotides are TGTGCCAGCAGCTTGACAGCTTGGACGGGAGGCTACACCTTC. This sequence encodes CASSLTAWTGGYTF.

V and J are TRBV5-4 and TRBJ2-5; TRBD2 matches 9 bases. After removal of 2 bases from V and 1 base from J, the junction contained 3 bases not matched to a gene. The CDR3 sequence is 15 residues long. Germline V CDR1 and CDR2: SGHNT, YYREEE (reference sequence). The CDR3, as DNA: TGTGCCAGCAGCTTAGTTAGCGGGGGCCAAGAGACCCAGTACTTC. Its protein product is CASSLVSGGQETQYF.

The CDR3: CASSSGPPQPAQYF. In nucleotides, the CDR3 is TGTGCCAGCAGTTCGGGTCCGCCTCAACCCGCGCAGTATTTT. This chain connects TRBV28 to TRBJ2-3; D ambiguous. The ends were cut back, 4 bases at V and 10 bases at J, with 18 bases in the middle. CDR1 is MDHEN, CDR2 SYDVKM, per germline. The CDR3 loop spans 14 amino acids.

The gene calls are TRBV30 and TRBJ1-6; 9 bases line up with TRBD1. The germline CDR1 and CDR2 sequences are GTSNPN and SVGIG (reference sequence). Trimming removed 4 bases from V and 7 bases from J; junction bases left unmatched: 8. This CDR3 has 15 amino acids. CDR3 region: CAWKTGTGNNSPLHF. In nucleotides, the CDR3 is TGTGCCTGGAAAACCGGGACAGGGAACAATTCACCCCTCCACTTT.

The V call is TRBV29-1, the J call TRBJ1-2; D is possibly TRBD1 (5 bases). Germline V gene lookup returns CDR1 SQVTM and CDR2 ANQGSEA. V was pared by 3 bases and J by 8 bases, with 13 bases between. The CDR3 loop spans 12 amino acids. The CDR3 protein is CSVEGRQTGYTF. As DNA, the CDR3 is TGCAGCGTTGAGGGTAGACAGACAGGCTACACCTTC.

This chain uses TRBV7-6 with TRBJ1-1, with D hard to call. Between the trimmed V and J ends, which lost 2 bases and 0 bases, there was a span of 10 bases. Per germline, CDR1 SGHVS and CDR2 FNYEAQ. This CDR3 comprises 15 residues. This CDR3 is CASSLRSDMNTEAFF. CDR3 nucleotides: TGTGCCAGCAGCTTAAGGTCAGATATGAACACTGAAGCTTTCTTT.

The chain has TRBV7-8 and TRBJ2-7, with D perhaps TRBD1 (6 bases). From germline, CDR1 is SGHVS and CDR2 FQNEAQ. V was clipped by 6 bases and J by 5 bases, with 20 bases between them. This CDR3 spans 15 amino acids. CDR3 sequence: CASRDDRTASHEQYF. CDR3 sequence (DNA): TGTGCCAGCAGAGACGACAGGACAGCATCCCACGAGCAGTACTTC.

In its sample, this clone was seen a few times. The gene calls are TRBV5-6 and TRBJ1-1; maybe TRBD1 (6 bases). V lost 1 base and J lost 4, with 11 bases in between. CDR3 length: 14 residues. Germline-derived CDR1 and CDR2 are SGHDT and YYEEEE. The CDR3 loop is CASSLLRGGTEAFF. CDR3 in DNA: TGTGCCAGCAGCTTGTTGAGGGGGGGCACTGAAGCTTTCTTT.

V is TRBV5-1 and J is TRBJ2-5, with TRBD2 identical over 8 bases. This CDR3 is built from 14 residues. Germline CDR1 SGHRS, CDR2 YFSETQ. The trim removed 6 bases at V and 5 bases at J, leaving 9 bases unmatched. The DNA for the CDR3 is TGCGCCAGCAATGGCGGGAGGAATGGTGAGACCCAGTACTTC. Translated, it gives CASNGGRNGETQYF.

V usage is TRBV9 and J usage is TRBJ2-5; TRBD2 agrees at 13 bases. Per the germline V gene, CDR1 is SGDLS and CDR2 is YYNGEE. This CDR3 contains 16 residues. The junction had 8 bases not matched to a gene; V was cut back by 7 bases and J by 2 bases. The CDR3 region has the DNA TGTGCCAGCGGAAGGGGACTAGCGGGACCTCAAGAGACCCAGTACTTC. Translation: CASGRGLAGPQETQYF. The complete variable domain, with remaining parts taken from reference TRBV9 and TRBJ2-5, reads DSGVTQTPKHLITATGQRVTLRCSPRSGDLSVYWYQQSLDQGLQFLIQYYNGEERAKGNILERFSAQQFPDLHSELNLSSLELGDSALYFCASGRGLAGPQETQYFGPGTRLLVL.

The rearrangement links TRBV19 to TRBJ1-2; D not resolved. V lost 5 bases and J 4 bases, leaving 11 bases between the germline ends. Looked up from germline, CDR1 is LNHDA and CDR2 is SQIVND (reference sequence). This CDR3 has 13 residues. Written as DNA, the CDR3 is TGTGCCAGTAGTGCCGGACCGAGCTATGGCTACACCTTC. Its translation is CASSAGPSYGYTF.

The chain combines TRBV7-9 with TRBJ2-2, with unresolved D. Trimming took off 5 bases at V and 4 bases at J, with 8 bases between the two ends. The germline V gene encodes CDR1 SEHNR and CDR2 FQNEAQ (reference sequence). The length of the CDR3 is 13 residues. Here the CDR3 DNA reads TGTGCCAGCAGCCCCGTTATCACCGGGGAGCTGTTTTTT. The encoded protein is CASSPVITGELFF.

The V call is TRBV12-3 or TRBV12-4, the J call TRBJ2-7, with D possibly TRBD1 on 5 matching bases. CDR3 length: 12 amino acids. V was cut by 5 bases and J by 4 bases, with 9 bases left in between. CDR3 sequence: CASSVGVYEQYF. As DNA, the CDR3 is TGTGCCAGCAGTGTAGGGGTTTACGAGCAGTACTTC.

This sequence joins TRBV4-3 and TRBJ2-1; 12 nucleotides agree with TRBD2. Germline V gene lookup returns CDR1 LGHNA and CDR2 YSLEER. The CDR3 spans 17 residues. V shed 2 bases and J 10 bases; nucleotides not matched to a gene: 12. The CDR3 DNA reads TGCGCCAGCAGCCAATCTCGCCGAACTAGCGGGGGGCCCGAGCAGTTCTTC. It is translated as CASSQSRRTSGGPEQFF.

The chain links TRBV7-9 to TRBJ1-2, with unresolved D. Germline values: CDR1 SEHNR, CDR2 FQNEAQ (reference sequence). CDR3 length: 14 residues. V dropped 4 bases and J dropped 4 bases, with 13 bases sitting between them. DNA for the CDR3: TGTGCCAGCAGCTGGGGTGCGCAACTCTATGGCTACACCTTC. It codes for CASSWGAQLYGYTF.

This chain links TRBV10-3 with TRBJ2-7, with D tentatively TRBD2 (5 bases). V lost 1 base and J lost 2, with 9 bases in between. Germline CDR1 is ENHRY and CDR2 is SYGVKD. The CDR3 is 14 residues long. CDR3: CAISEYEGAYEQYF. CDR3 DNA sequence: TGTGCCATCAGTGAGTATGAGGGTGCCTACGAGCAGTACTTC.

The V gene is TRBV30, the J gene TRBJ2-5; unclear D gene. CDR3 length: 15 residues. Germline V CDR1 and CDR2: GTSNPN, SVGIG (reference sequence). Trimming left V 3 bases short and J 3 bases short, with 17 bases between. The CDR3, as DNA: TGTGCCTGGAGCCGAGATTTTGGGTTGAAAGAGACCCAGTACTTC. This translates into CAWSRDFGLKETQYF.

The chain couples TRBV7-3 to TRBJ2-2; maybe TRBD1 (5 bases). The CDR3 consists of 16 residues. The germline V gene encodes CDR1 SGHTA and CDR2 FQGTGA. Trimming pared 5 bases from V and 7 bases from J, leaving 20 bases between. The DNA of the CDR3 is TGTGCCAGCAGCGAGGCGGCAGGGTCATCATACGGGGAGCTGTTTTTT. Translation gives CASSEAAGSSYGELFF.

The chain has TRBV7-2 and TRBJ1-1, with D unresolved. The V gene's germline CDR1 is SGHTA and CDR2 FQGNSA. V lost 5 bases and J 4 bases, leaving 14 bases between the germline ends. This CDR3 is built from 14 residues. CDR3 sequence (DNA): TGTGCCAGCAGCCGCATAATAGGTACCACTGAAGCTTTCTTT. Residues: CASSRIIGTTEAFF.

This clone was counted between two and nine times. The chain recombines TRBV28 with TRBJ1-3; D not certain. Trimming removed 3 bases at V and 4 bases at J, with 10 bases between. The CDR3 has 14 residues. Per germline, CDR1 MDHEN and CDR2 SYDVKM. This CDR3 reads CASSFGQPGNTIYF. In nucleotides, the CDR3 is TGTGCCAGCAGTTTTGGTCAGCCGGGAAACACCATATATTTT.